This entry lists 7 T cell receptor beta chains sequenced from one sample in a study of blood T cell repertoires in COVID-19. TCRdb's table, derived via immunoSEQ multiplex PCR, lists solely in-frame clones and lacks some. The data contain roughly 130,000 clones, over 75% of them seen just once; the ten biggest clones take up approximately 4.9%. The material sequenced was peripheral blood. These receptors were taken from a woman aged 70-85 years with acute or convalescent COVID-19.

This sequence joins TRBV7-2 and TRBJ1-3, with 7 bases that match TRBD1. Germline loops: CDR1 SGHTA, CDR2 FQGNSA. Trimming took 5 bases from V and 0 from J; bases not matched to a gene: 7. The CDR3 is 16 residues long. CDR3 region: CASSIGQVRSGNTIYF. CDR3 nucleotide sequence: TGTGCCAGCAGCATCGGACAGGTCCGCTCTGGAAACACCATATATTTT.

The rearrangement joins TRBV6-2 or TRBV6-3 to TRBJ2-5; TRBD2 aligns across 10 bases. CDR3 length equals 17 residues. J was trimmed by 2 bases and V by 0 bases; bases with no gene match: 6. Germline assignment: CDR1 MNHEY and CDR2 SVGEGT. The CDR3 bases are TGTGCCAGCAGTTACTCGTTGACTAGCGGGCCTCAAGAGACCCAGTACTTC. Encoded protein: CASSYSLTSGPQETQYF.

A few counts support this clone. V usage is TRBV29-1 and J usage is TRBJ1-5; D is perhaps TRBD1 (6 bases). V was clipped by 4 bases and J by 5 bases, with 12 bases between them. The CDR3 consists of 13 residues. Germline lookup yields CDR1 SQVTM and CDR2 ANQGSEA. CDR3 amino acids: CSVGVGGDQPQHF. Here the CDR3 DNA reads TGCAGCGTTGGCGTAGGGGGGGATCAGCCCCAGCATTTT.

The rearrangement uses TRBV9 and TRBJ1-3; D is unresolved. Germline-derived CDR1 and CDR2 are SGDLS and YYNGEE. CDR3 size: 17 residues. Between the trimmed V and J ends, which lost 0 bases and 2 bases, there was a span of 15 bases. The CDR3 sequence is CASSVAGWANPGNTIYF. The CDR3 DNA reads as TGTGCCAGCAGCGTAGCGGGGTGGGCAAATCCTGGAAACACCATATATTTT.

In DNA, the CDR3 is TGTGCCAGCAGATTCGACAGGTACTCTGGAAACACCATATATTTT. Amino acid sequence: CASRFDRYSGNTIYF. The rearrangement links TRBV2 to TRBJ1-3; TRBD1 is a possible D gene (6 bases). This CDR3 contains 15 residues. The germline CDR1 and CDR2 sequences are SNHLY and FYNNEI. The V gene lost 6 bases and the J gene lost 0 bases, with 12 bases spanning the gap.

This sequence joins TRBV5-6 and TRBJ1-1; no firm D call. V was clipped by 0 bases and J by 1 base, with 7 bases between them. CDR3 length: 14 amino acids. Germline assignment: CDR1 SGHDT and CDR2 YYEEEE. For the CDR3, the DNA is TGTGCCAGCAGCTTGGCATCAGGGAACACTGAAGCTTTCTTT. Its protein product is CASSLASGNTEAFF.

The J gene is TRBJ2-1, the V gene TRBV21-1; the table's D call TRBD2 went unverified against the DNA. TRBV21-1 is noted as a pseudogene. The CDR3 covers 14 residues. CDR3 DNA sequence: TGTGCCAGCCCCGGGCTAGCGGGGTTCAATGAGCAGTTCTTC. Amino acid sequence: CASPGLAGFNEQFF.